This TCR beta chain is from a study of control samples from healthy donors and cancer patients. Profiled with immunoSEQ multiplex PCR; TCRdb holds only in-frame clones, not every one. The sample holds under 85,000 clones, roughly 88% seen once. This CDR3 is 13 amino acids long. The germline gives CDR1 LGHNT, CDR2 FRNRAP. V lost 4 bases and J 8 bases, leaving 12 bases between the germline ends. V is TRBV12-5 and J is TRBJ2-4; D not certain. The sequenced sample was PBMCs. The sequence was obtained from a man aged 55 to 70 with head and neck cancer. This CDR3 is CASGSFSVDIQYF. The CDR3 bases are TGTGCTAGTGGTTCTTTCAGCGTTGACATTCAGTACTTC.